A single sample gave rise to the 23 T cell receptor beta chains below, sequenced in a study of early T cells in non-severe SARS-CoV-2 infection. TCRdb re-analysed the 5' RACE reads in MiXCR, keeping a single row per CDR3 protein. Here the sample spans about 80,000 distinct CDR3 sequences, over 9% being singletons. Sequencing used whole blood. These receptors were obtained from an adult who was a healthcare worker with PCR-confirmed SARS-CoV-2 infection or an uninfected control (not recorded which).

This clonotype was seen more than once but under ten times. This chain links TRBV6-6 with TRBJ2-7; TRBD1 matches 7 bases. The CDR3 is 12 residues long. V shed 9 bases and J 3 bases; nucleotides not matched to a gene: 5. CDR1 is MNHNY and CDR2 is SVGAGI in the germline V gene (reference sequence). Written as DNA, the CDR3 is TGTGCCAGTTCAGGGGGAAACTACGAGCAGTACTTC. It translates to CASSGGNYEQYF.

The rearrangement joins TRBV12-3 or TRBV12-4 to TRBJ1-6; D remains unclear. This CDR3 is built from 13 residues. V lost 6 bases to trimming and J lost 8 bases, with 11 bases between them. The CDR3 sequence is CASSHRRDSPLHF. In nucleotides, the CDR3 is TGTGCCAGCAGCCATAGGAGGGATTCACCCCTCCACTTT.

Many counts were recorded for this clonotype. The V call is TRBV28, the J call TRBJ2-2, with TRBD2 matching 11 bases. This CDR3 contains 15 residues. With 4 bases clipped from V and 4 bases from J, the junction kept 2 bases outside the gene matches. Germline lookup yields CDR1 MDHEN and CDR2 SYDVKM. The CDR3 region has the DNA TGTGCCAGCAGTTCGCTAGCGGGAGGCACCGGGGAGCTGTTTTTT. Its protein is CASSSLAGGTGELFF.

This clonotype was counted only a few times. The rearrangement links TRBV10-3 to TRBJ2-5; 7 positions agree with TRBD2. The CDR3 covers 17 residues. CDR1 is ENHRY, CDR2 SYGVKD, per germline. Trimming cost V 4 bases and J 4 bases; bases outside gene matches: 15. The CDR3 DNA reads TGTGCCATCAGTGGTTCTACTAGCGTCCTGGCCCCAGAGACCCAGTACTTC. Translation gives CAISGSTSVLAPETQYF.

The table lists this clonotype with many counts. This chain links TRBV7-7 with TRBJ2-5, with 8 bases identical to TRBD2. Germline V CDR1 and CDR2: SSHAT, FNYEAQ (reference sequence). Unmatched junction bases numbered 9, after V lost 5 bases and J lost 4 bases. The CDR3 is made up of 15 amino acids. This CDR3 reads CASSPAGGGRETQYF. In DNA form, the CDR3 reads TGTGCCAGCAGCCCCGCCGGCGGGGGGCGAGAGACCCAGTACTTC.

This clonotype was found many times. This rearrangement joins TRBV7-9 to TRBJ2-7; a weak D match, TRBD1 (5 bases). Per germline, CDR1 SEHNR and CDR2 FQNEAQ (reference sequence). V lost 5 bases and J lost 12, with 14 bases in between. CDR3 length: 11 residues. CDR3 in amino acids: CASSRTEGVYF. In nucleotides, the CDR3 is TGTGCCAGCAGCCGGACCGAAGGGGTGTACTTC.

The rearrangement joins TRBV2 to TRBJ2-3, with D tentatively TRBD1 or TRBD2 (6 bases each). The CDR3 has 13 residues. Germline loops: CDR1 SNHLY, CDR2 FYNNEI. Trimming took 6 bases from V and 2 from J, leaving 9 bases between them. CDR3 in DNA: TGTGCCAGCAGGGGGGGCCTCACAGATACGCAGTATTTT. As protein: CASRGGLTDTQYF.

This clonotype was detected only a few times. The J gene is TRBJ1-1, the V gene TRBV3-1, with TRBD1 matching 7 bases. Germline CDR1 LGHDT, CDR2 YNNKEL (reference sequence). This CDR3 contains 14 residues. V trimming: 0 bases; J trimming: 8 bases; junction bases outside the gene matches: 6. CDR3 sequence (DNA): TGTGCCAGCAGCCAAGAAGACAGGGCCAAGGAAGCTTTCTTT. This sequence encodes CASSQEDRAKEAFF.

This clonotype occurred a few times. J is TRBJ2-5 and V is TRBV9; 8 bases agree with TRBD2. CDR3 size: 14 residues. In germline, CDR1 is SGDLS, CDR2 YYNGEE. Trimming at V came to 10 bases and at J to 3 bases, leaving 11 bases not matched to a gene. Here the CDR3 DNA reads TGTGCCGCCCCCCCCGGGACTAGAGAAGAGACCCAGTACTTC. Protein: CAAPPGTREETQYF. The whole variable domain, filled in from reference TRBV9 and TRBJ2-5, reads DSGVTQTPKHLITATGQRVTLRCSPRSGDLSVYWYQQSLDQGLQFLIQYYNGEERAKGNILERFSAQQFPDLHSELNLSSLELGDSALYFCAAPPGTREETQYFGPGTRLLVL.

This clonotype showed up just a few times. The rearrangement links TRBV3-1 to TRBJ2-1; no clear D. CDR1 LGHDT and CDR2 YNNKEL come from the germline V gene (reference sequence). This CDR3 region has 14 residues. The germline V and J ends were trimmed by 2 bases and 3 bases, with 8 bases remaining between them. The CDR3 region has the DNA TGTGCCAGCAGCCAATATGGGGTCTACAATGAGCAGTTCTTC. Translating it yields CASSQYGVYNEQFF.

There are a few counts of this clonotype. V gene TRBV20-1 combines with J gene TRBJ2-5; D is uncertain. Trimming cost V 2 bases and J 4 bases, with 17 bases left between them. The length of the CDR3 is 15 residues. Germline CDR1 is DFQATT and CDR2 is SNEGSKA (reference sequence). In DNA form, the CDR3 reads TGCAGTGCTAGACCTACGGCTCACGGCCGAGAGACCCAGTACTTC. This translates into CSARPTAHGRETQYF.

This clonotype was counted a few times. The chain links TRBV6-6 to TRBJ2-7; the match to TRBD2 covers 11 bases. The CDR3 is made up of 21 amino acids. The trim removed 0 bases at V and 3 bases at J, leaving 19 bases unmatched. Germline V gives CDR1 MNHNY, CDR2 SVGAGI (reference sequence). The CDR3 sequence: CASSYSSVGPTSGDLYYEQYF. CDR3 sequence (DNA): TGTGCCAGCAGTTACTCGAGTGTGGGTCCGACTAGCGGGGACCTTTACTACGAGCAGTACTTC.

A few counts support this clonotype. The chain uses TRBV20-1 and TRBJ2-3, with 7 bases aligning to TRBD2. Looked up from germline, CDR1 is DFQATT and CDR2 is SNEGSKA (reference sequence). Germline trimming cut 4 bases from V and 2 bases from J; bases unmatched to any gene: 3. The CDR3 length is 13 residues. The CDR3 sequence: CSAILADTDTQYF. The CDR3 DNA reads TGCAGTGCTATTCTAGCGGACACAGATACGCAGTATTTT.

Only a few counts were recorded for this clonotype. The J gene is TRBJ2-7, the V gene TRBV27, with 10 bases matching TRBD1. The CDR3 contains 16 residues. Germline trimming cut 3 bases from V and 2 bases from J; bases unmatched to any gene: 7. The germline CDR1 and CDR2 sequences are MNHEY and SMNVEV (reference sequence). CDR3 in DNA: TGTGCCAGCAGTTTGTTTGCGGGGACAGGGGCCTACGAGCAGTACTTC. Translating gives CASSLFAGTGAYEQYF.

The rearrangement joins TRBV10-3 to TRBJ2-3; 11 bases are a match to TRBD2. Germline CDR1 reads ENHRY; CDR2 reads SYGVKD. J lost 4 bases, V lost 10 bases, and 7 bases had no gene match. The CDR3 totals 14 residues. In nucleotides, the CDR3 is TGTGCCACTAGCGGGAGGAGGGGGCCAGATACGCAGTATTTT. The encoded protein is CATSGRRGPDTQYF.

V gene TRBV5-5 combines with J gene TRBJ1-2; a weak D match, TRBD1 (5 bases). V was clipped by 2 bases and J by 3 bases, with 17 bases between them. The CDR3 extends over 16 amino acids. CDR1 SGHKS and CDR2 YYEKEE come from the germline V gene (reference sequence). The CDR3 loop reads CASSFGPEGTYYGYTF. For the CDR3, the DNA is TGTGCCAGCAGCTTTGGCCCTGAGGGGACCTACTATGGCTACACCTTC.

This clonotype was seen ten or more times. The chain joins TRBV3-1 to TRBJ2-7; D ambiguous. This CDR3 is 15 amino acids long. CDR1 LGHDT and CDR2 YNNKEL come from the germline V gene (reference sequence). The ends were cut back, 4 bases at V and 3 bases at J, with 16 bases in the middle. CDR3 nucleotide sequence: TGTGCCAGCAGCCCTGCGGCGGCGGATTACTACGAGCAGTACTTC. The encoded protein is CASSPAAADYYEQYF.

The gene calls are TRBV24-1 and TRBJ2-4; no definite D call. Trimming removed 1 base from V and 8 bases from J, with 5 bases in between. The CDR3 loop spans 12 amino acids. CDR1 KGHDR and CDR2 SFDVKD come from the germline V gene. The CDR3: CATSDLGYIQYF. Here the CDR3 DNA reads TGTGCCACCAGTGATTTAGGGTACATTCAGTACTTC.

This clonotype was seen only a few times. The V and J genes are TRBV7-9 and TRBJ2-1, with D perhaps matching TRBD2 (6 bases). Per the germline V gene, CDR1 is SEHNR and CDR2 is FQNEAQ (reference sequence). This CDR3 contains 14 residues. Trimming shortened V by 6 bases and J by 8 bases, and 17 bases separated the two germline ends. The chain's CDR3 is CASRRDSTSDEQFF. The CDR3 coding sequence is TGTGCCAGCAGAAGGGACTCCACGTCGGATGAGCAGTTCTTC.

This sequence joins TRBV12-3 or TRBV12-4 and TRBJ1-3; D is unclear. Between the trimmed V and J ends, which lost 6 bases and 5 bases, there was a span of 8 bases. This CDR3 spans 12 amino acids. The CDR3 nucleotides are TGTGCCAGCAGAAAAACAAGAAACACCATATATTTT. Amino acids: CASRKTRNTIYF.

This clonotype was seen ten or more times. The genes are TRBV13 and TRBJ2-1, with 9 bases fitting TRBD2. The V segment lost 3 bases and the J segment 0 bases; nucleotides outside the gene matches: 12. Germline loops: CDR1 PRHDT, CDR2 FYEKMQ (reference sequence). This CDR3 comprises 19 residues. CDR3 sequence: CASSLGRASGKSSYNEQFF. CDR3 DNA: TGTGCCAGCAGCTTGGGGCGGGCTAGCGGGAAAAGCTCCTACAATGAGCAGTTCTTC.

The chain uses TRBV7-9 and TRBJ2-3; weak D call: TRBD2 (5 bases). Germline lookup yields CDR1 SEHNR and CDR2 FQNEAQ (reference sequence). V was shortened by 5 bases and J by 0 bases, with 12 bases between the two germline ends. CDR3 size: 15 residues. The CDR3 spells CASSPRRASTDTQYF. The CDR3 nucleotides read TGTGCCAGCAGCCCTCGGCGGGCTAGCACAGATACGCAGTATTTT.

This clonotype was seen a few times. The DNA for the CDR3 is TGTGCCAGCAGTGATGGACGGAACAATCAGCCCCAGCATTTT. This translates into CASSDGRNNQPQHF. V gene TRBV6-1 combines with J gene TRBJ1-5, with D unresolved. From germline, CDR1 is MNHNS and CDR2 SASEGT. V lost 3 bases to trimming and J lost 3 bases, with 9 bases between them. CDR3 length equals 14 residues.